This TCR beta chain originates from a study of Ad26.COV2.S vaccination and SARS-CoV-2 variants (dated by TCRdb to about 2021). At the level of the whole study: Donors in the vaccine arm were drawn from COV1001, a phase I-IIa trial of Ad26.COV2.S in healthy adults that was multicentre, randomized, double-blind and placebo-controlled. Dosing of Ad26.COV2.S was intramuscular, at either 5x10^10 or 1x10^11 viral particles, delivered as one shot or as two shots spaced 56 days apart. TCRbeta repertoire sequencing was used to assess the specificity and breadth of SARS-CoV-2-reactive T cell receptors after Ad26.COV2.S vaccination. A total of 32 samples were included in the TCR-sequenced set, comprising 19 Ad26.COV2.S vaccine recipients, 5 placebo recipients and 8 SARS-CoV-2 convalescent individuals. Trial participants were randomized into five groups of five, in which low-dose or high-dose Ad26.COV2.S was given once or twice, or placebo was given on both occasions. Investigators remained blinded to trial group allocation during experiments and outcome assessment.

Per the germline V gene, KGHDR is the CDR1 and SFDVKD is the CDR2. V loses 7 bases, J loses 3 bases, and the germline ends lie 15 bases apart. The CDR3 has 15 amino acids, counting the end cysteine and phenylalanine. Just the 45-base CDR3 DNA is kept, in frame starting at base 1. The immunoSEQ Assay was used to sequence TCRbeta CDR3 regions. After extraction, genomic DNA underwent amplification by bias-controlled multiplex PCR, followed by high-throughput sequencing. On the authors' methods: To quantify the absolute abundance of every unique TCRbeta CDR3 region, sequences were collapsed and filtered. T cell fraction was estimated by normalization of TCRbeta template counts to usable DNA, with usable DNA being measured through amplification of reference genes present in all nucleated cells. Repertoire TCRs were annotated as SARS-CoV-2-specific by exact matching of V gene, CDR3 amino acid sequence and J gene to a known reactive TCR set. The reference SARS-CoV-2 TCR set was obtained from MIRA and was filtered for enrichment in COVID-19-positive ImmuneCODE repertoires, whereby public or cross-reactive TCRs were removed. Drawing on the MIRA antigens, annotated TCRs were analysed further at the level of specific ORF or position within ORF. Depth was the summed frequency of annotated unique rearrangements, while breadth was defined as annotated unique rearrangements over total unique productive rearrangements. TCR breadth was compared between groups using two-sided Wilcoxon rank-sum tests. This is the immuneACCESS table as TCRdb keeps it, with only in-frame sequences that have V and J called. A part of the clones is gone; compared with another copy, unresolved V genes explain less than half, and the rest is unexplained. From that table come the V and J calls and clone size; the DNA was used to work out D and trimming. This sample lists about 680,000 clones; 70% to 90% were detected once. Approximately 1.5% of the sample goes to the ten largest clones.

This clone is a singleton in its sample. Its specific antigen is unknown. Base qualities were left out, and no much larger clone turns up one base away. The treatment or condition label for this specimen denotes: roughly 18 received Ad26.COV2.S at low or high dose, single or two shots; roughly 5 received placebo; per-sample allocation not given. For vaccine and placebo recipients, the sequenced repertoires came from samples collected on day 63 after the first injection. Cohort 1b enrolled around 23 adults aged 18-55 years at a single site in Boston, USA, between 29 July and 7 August 2020. Ad26.COV2.S was a replication-incompetent adenovirus type 26 vector expressing a prefusion-stabilized SARS-CoV-2 spike protein from the original Wuhan strain. What the work shows at the level of the full study, not this receptor alone: The authors noted that the TCR breadth and depth analyses may have underestimated total T cell responses. Comparing responses between vaccine doses or regimens was not something the study was powered to do. Ad26.COV2.S recipients had higher spike-specific TCR breadth than placebo recipients (P = 0.0014). After vaccination, spike-specific CD8+ and CD4+ T cell responses were reported to show substantial breadth. Vaccine and placebo recipients had similar non-spike TCR breadth, a finding consistent with the vaccine containing only spike.

This receptor chain uses TRBV24-1 and TRBJ2-1; TRBD2 might be the D gene, on 7 matching bases. This material consisted of peripheral blood, taken in a trial of Ad26.COV2.S vaccine versus placebo. The source is a person aged 18-65 years who received the Ad26.COV2.S COVID-19 vaccine or a placebo. CDR3 reads: CATSLAGAGYNEQFF. The nucleotide sequence reads TGTGCCACCAGCCTCGCGGGGGCCGGCTACAATGAGCAGTTCTTC.